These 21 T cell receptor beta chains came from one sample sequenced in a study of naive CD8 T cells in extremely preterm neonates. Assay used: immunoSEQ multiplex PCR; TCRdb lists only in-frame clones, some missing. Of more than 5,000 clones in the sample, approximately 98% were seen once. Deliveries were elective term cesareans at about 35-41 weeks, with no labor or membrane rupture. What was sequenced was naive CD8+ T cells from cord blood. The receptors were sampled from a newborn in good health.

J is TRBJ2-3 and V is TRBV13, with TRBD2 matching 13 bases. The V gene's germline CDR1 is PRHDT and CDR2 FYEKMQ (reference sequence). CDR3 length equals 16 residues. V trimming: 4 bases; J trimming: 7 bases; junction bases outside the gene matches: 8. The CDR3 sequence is CASSSATSGGTNTQYF. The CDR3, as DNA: TGTGCCAGCAGCTCGGCGACTAGCGGGGGGACCAATACGCAGTATTTT.

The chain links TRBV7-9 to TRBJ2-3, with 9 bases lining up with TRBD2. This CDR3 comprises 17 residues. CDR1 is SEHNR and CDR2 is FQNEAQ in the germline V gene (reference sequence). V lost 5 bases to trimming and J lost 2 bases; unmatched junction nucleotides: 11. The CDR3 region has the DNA TGTGCCAGCAGCCCCTTTGTGCGGGAGGGGTTCACAGATACGCAGTATTTT. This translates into CASSPFVREGFTDTQYF.

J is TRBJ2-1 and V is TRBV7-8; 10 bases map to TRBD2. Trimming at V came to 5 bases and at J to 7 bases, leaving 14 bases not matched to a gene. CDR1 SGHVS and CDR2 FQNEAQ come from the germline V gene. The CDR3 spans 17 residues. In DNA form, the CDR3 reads TGTGCCAGCAGCGCCGACCTAGCGGGAGAAGGTAGGAATGAGCAGTTCTTC. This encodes CASSADLAGEGRNEQFF.

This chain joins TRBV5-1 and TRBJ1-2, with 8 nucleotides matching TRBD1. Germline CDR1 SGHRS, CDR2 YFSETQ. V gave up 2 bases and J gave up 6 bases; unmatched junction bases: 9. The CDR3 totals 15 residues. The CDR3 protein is CASSFRGRLVDGYTF. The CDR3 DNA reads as TGCGCCAGCAGCTTCAGGGGGCGCTTGGTCGATGGCTACACCTTC.

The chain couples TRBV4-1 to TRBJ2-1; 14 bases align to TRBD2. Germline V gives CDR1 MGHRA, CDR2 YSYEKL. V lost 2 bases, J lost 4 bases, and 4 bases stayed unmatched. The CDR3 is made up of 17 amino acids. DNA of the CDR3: TGCGCCAGCAGCCAAAGACTAGCGGGAGGGCCATACAATGAGCAGTTCTTC. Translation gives CASSQRLAGGPYNEQFF.

The CDR3 here is CASSDTYEQYF. Written as DNA, the CDR3 is TGTGCCAGCAGTGACACCTACGAGCAGTACTTC. This rearrangement joins TRBV25-1 to TRBJ2-7; no reliable D call. The germline gives CDR1 MGHDK, CDR2 SYGVNS. This CDR3 region has 11 residues. V was pared by 3 bases and J by 2 bases, with 2 bases between.

In nucleotides, the CDR3 is TGTGCCTGGAGTGTACCATTAGTAGAAGCTTTCTTT. This gives the protein CAWSVPLVEAFF. The chain is built from TRBV30 and TRBJ1-1; no firm D call. The CDR3 has 12 amino acids. V shed 0 bases and J shed 8 bases, with 10 bases lying between them. CDR1 is GTSNPN and CDR2 is SVGIG in the germline V gene (reference sequence).

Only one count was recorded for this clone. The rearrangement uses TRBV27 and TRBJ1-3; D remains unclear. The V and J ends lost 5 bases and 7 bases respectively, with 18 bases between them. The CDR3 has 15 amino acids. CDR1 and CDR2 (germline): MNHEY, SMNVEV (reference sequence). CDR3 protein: CASSLSGPRSNTIYF. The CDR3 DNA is TGTGCCAGCAGTCTCAGTGGTCCCAGGTCCAACACCATATATTTT.

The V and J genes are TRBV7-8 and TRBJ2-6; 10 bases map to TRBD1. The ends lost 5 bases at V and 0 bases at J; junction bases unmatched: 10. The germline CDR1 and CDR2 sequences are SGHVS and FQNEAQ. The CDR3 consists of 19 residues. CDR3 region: CASSAWGDRGPSGANVLTF. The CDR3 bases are TGTGCCAGCAGCGCTTGGGGGGACAGGGGCCCCTCTGGGGCCAACGTCCTGACTTTC. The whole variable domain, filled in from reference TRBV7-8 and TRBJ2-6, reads GAGVSQSPRYKVAKRGQDVALRCDPISGHVSLFWYQQALGQGPEFLTYFQNEAQLDKSGLPSDRFFAERPEGSVSTLKIQRTQQEDSAVYLCASSAWGDRGPSGANVLTFGAGSRLTVL.

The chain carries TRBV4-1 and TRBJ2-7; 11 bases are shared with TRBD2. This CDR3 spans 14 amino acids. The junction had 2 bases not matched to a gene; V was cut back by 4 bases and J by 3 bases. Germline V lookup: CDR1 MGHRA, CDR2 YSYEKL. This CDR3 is CASSPGLADYEQYF. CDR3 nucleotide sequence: TGCGCCAGCAGCCCGGGACTAGCGGACTACGAGCAGTACTTC.

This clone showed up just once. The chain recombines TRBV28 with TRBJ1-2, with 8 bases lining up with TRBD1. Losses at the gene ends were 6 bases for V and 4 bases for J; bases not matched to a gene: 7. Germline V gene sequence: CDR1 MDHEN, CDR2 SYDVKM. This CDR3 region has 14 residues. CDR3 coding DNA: TGTGCCAGCAGCGTACAGGGGGGAGGCTATGGCTACACCTTC. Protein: CASSVQGGGYGYTF.

DNA for the CDR3: TGCGCCAGCAGCGCCTCCCTGACTAGCGGGCAAGAGACCCAGTACTTC. Amino acids: CASSASLTSGQETQYF. The gene calls are TRBV5-1 and TRBJ2-5, with 10 positions matching TRBD2. Germline V CDR1 and CDR2: SGHRS, YFSETQ. V was pared by 4 bases and J by 2 bases, with 8 bases of the junction left unmatched. The CDR3 has 16 residues.

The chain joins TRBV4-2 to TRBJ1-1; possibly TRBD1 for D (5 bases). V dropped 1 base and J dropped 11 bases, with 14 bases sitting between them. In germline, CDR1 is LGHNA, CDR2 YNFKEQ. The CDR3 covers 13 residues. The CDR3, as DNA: TGTGCCAGCAGCCAAGGGGGTGGGGCGGAGGCTTTCTTT. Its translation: CASSQGGGAEAFF.

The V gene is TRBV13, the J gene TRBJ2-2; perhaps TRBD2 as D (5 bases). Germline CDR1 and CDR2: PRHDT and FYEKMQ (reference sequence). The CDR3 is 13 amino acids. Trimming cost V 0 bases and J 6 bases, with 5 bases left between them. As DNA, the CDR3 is TGTGCCAGCAGCTTAGGCGGGGCCGGGGAGCTGTTTTTT. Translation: CASSLGGAGELFF.

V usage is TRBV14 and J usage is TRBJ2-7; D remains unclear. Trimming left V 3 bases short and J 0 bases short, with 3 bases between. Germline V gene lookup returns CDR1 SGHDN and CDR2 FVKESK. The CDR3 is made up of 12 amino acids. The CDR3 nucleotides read TGTGCCAGCAGCCACAGCTCCTACGAGCAGTACTTC. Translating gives CASSHSSYEQYF.

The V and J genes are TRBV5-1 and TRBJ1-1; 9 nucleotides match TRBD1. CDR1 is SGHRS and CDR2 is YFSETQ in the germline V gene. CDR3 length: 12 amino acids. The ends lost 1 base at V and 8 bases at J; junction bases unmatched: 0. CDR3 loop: CASSLTGGEAFF. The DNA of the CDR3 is TGCGCCAGCAGCTTGACAGGGGGCGAAGCTTTCTTT.

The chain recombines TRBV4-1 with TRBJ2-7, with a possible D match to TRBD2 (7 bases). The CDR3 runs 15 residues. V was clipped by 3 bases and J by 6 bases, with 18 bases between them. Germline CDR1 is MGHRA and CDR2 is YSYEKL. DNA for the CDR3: TGCGCCAGCAGCCACCCTTCGGGGGGCAGGTCCGAGCAGTACTTC. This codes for CASSHPSGGRSEQYF.

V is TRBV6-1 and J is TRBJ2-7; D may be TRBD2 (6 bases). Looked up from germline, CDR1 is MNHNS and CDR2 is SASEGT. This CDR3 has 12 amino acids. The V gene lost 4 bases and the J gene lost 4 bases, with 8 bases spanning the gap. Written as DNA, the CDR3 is TGTGCCAGCAGTGTGGACTATTACGAGCAGTACTTC. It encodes CASSVDYYEQYF.

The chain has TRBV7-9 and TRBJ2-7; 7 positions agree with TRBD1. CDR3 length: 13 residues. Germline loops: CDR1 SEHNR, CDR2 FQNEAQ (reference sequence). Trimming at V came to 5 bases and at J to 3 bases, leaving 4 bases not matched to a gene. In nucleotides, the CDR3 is TGTGCCAGCAGCCTGACAGGGAACTACGAGCAGTACTTC. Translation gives CASSLTGNYEQYF.

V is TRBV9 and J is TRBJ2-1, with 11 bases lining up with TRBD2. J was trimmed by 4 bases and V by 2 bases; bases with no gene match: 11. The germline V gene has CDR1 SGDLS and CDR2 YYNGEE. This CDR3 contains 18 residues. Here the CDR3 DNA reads TGTGCCAGCAGCGTCGCCATCCTAGCGGGGGGCCAGTACAATGAGCAGTTCTTC. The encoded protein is CASSVAILAGGQYNEQFF.

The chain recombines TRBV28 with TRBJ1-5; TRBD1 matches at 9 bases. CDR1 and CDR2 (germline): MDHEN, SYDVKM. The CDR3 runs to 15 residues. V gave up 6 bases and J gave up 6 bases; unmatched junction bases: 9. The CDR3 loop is CASSYRGLLFQPQHF. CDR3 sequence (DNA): TGTGCCAGCAGCTACAGGGGGCTGTTATTTCAGCCCCAGCATTTT.